What follows are 20 T cell receptor beta chains derived from one specimen sequenced in a study of blood T cell repertoires in COVID-19 (dated by TCRdb to the early 2020s). Library preparation was by the immunoSEQ multiplex PCR assay. Sourced from immuneACCESS, this table was stored by TCRdb with only in-frame sequences that have V and J called. A share of the clones is absent; for the studies checked, an unresolved V gene accounts for under half, and the remainder has no known explanation. A total of about 100,000 clones appear in this sample, around 87% of them only once. Around a tenth of the sample is held by the ten biggest clonotypes. Sequenced material: peripheral blood. These receptor sequences come from a woman aged 25 to 39 with acute or convalescent COVID-19.

This clone occurred once. The V call is TRBV21-1, the J call TRBJ1-4. TRBV21-1 corresponds to a pseudogene. This CDR3 is 16 amino acids long. The CDR3 sequence: CASSKVEAGGREKLFF. The CDR3 DNA sequence: TGTGCCAGCAGCAAAGTTGAGGCGGGAGGGCGAGAAAAACTGTTTTTT.

CDR3 sequence (DNA): TGCGCCAGCAGCCGGACTGCCGGGGATGCCTACGAGCAGTACTTC. Protein: CASSRTAGDAYEQYF. The chain combines TRBV5-1 with TRBJ2-7; tentative D call: TRBD2 (5 bases). This CDR3 has 15 amino acids. The germline gives CDR1 SGHRS, CDR2 YFSETQ. The V end lost 4 bases, the J end lost 2 bases, and 16 bases lay between the germline ends.

The rearrangement links TRBV2 to TRBJ1-1; 8 bases fit TRBD1. Germline CDR1 reads SNHLY; CDR2 reads FYNNEI. V was clipped by 6 bases and J by 3 bases; unmatched bases: 6. This CDR3 region has 14 residues. CDR3 in amino acids: CASRADRADTEAFF. The CDR3 coding sequence is TGTGCCAGCAGAGCGGACAGGGCTGACACTGAAGCTTTCTTT.

V usage is TRBV7-8 and J usage is TRBJ1-1, with D perhaps TRBD1 (6 bases). V lost 4 bases, J lost 7 bases, and 13 bases lay in between. CDR3 length: 13 amino acids. CDR1 SGHVS and CDR2 FQNEAQ come from the germline V gene. This CDR3 reads CASSWGLQIEAFF. The CDR3 DNA reads TGTGCCAGCAGCTGGGGGCTACAGATTGAAGCTTTCTTT.

The V call is TRBV18, the J call TRBJ2-2, with D possibly being TRBD2 (6 bases). The V gene's germline CDR1 is KGHSH and CDR2 LQKENI. The CDR3 runs to 14 residues. The V gene lost 3 bases and the J gene lost 1 base, with 6 bases spanning the gap. CDR3 coding DNA: TGTGCCAGCTCACCGGGAGGGAACACCGGGGAGCTGTTTTTT. The encoded protein is CASSPGGNTGELFF. The variable domain in full, with the rest retrieved from reference TRBV18 and TRBJ2-2, is NAGVMQNPRHLVRRRGQEARLRCSPMKGHSHVYWYRQLPEEGLKFMVYLQKENIIDESGMPKERFSAEFPKEGPSILRIQQVVRGDSAAYFCASSPGGNTGELFFGEGSRLTVL.

The V and J genes are TRBV3-1 (or the pseudogene TRBV3-2) and TRBJ2-1; 12 bases are shared with TRBD1. The J segment lost 8 bases and the V segment lost 6 bases, leaving 5 bases of the junction unmatched. This CDR3 has 14 residues. Germline values: CDR1 LGHDT, CDR2 YNNKEL (reference sequence). The CDR3 region is CASRGDRGRDEQFF. The CDR3 DNA reads as TGTGCCAGCAGAGGGGACAGGGGGCGCGATGAGCAGTTCTTC.

The chain employs TRBV19 and TRBJ1-6; D uncertain. Trimming shortened V by 6 bases and J by 10 bases, and 16 bases separated the two germline ends. The CDR3 is 14 residues long. The germline gives CDR1 LNHDA, CDR2 SQIVND (reference sequence). CDR3 DNA sequence: TGTGCCAGTAGCCTCCCGGGAAGCAGATCACCCCTCCACTTT. Encoded protein: CASSLPGSRSPLHF.

This sequence joins TRBV18 and TRBJ2-7; 12 bases are shared with TRBD2. The CDR3 consists of 16 residues. The germline CDR1 and CDR2 sequences are KGHSH and LQKENI. V dropped 6 bases and J dropped 0; count of bases not matched to a gene: 6. CDR3 residues: CASSRGLAGFSYEQYF. Written as DNA, the CDR3 is TGTGCCAGCTCGCGGGGACTAGCGGGTTTCTCCTACGAGCAGTACTTC.

The chain couples TRBV19 to TRBJ1-6; TRBD1 might be the D (6 bases). CDR3 size: 14 residues. Germline CDR1 and CDR2: LNHDA and SQIVND (reference sequence). Trimming took off 3 bases at V and 9 bases at J, with 12 bases between the two ends. The CDR3 region is CASSISRGGSPLHF. CDR3 in DNA: TGTGCCAGTAGTATTTCCAGGGGTGGTTCACCCCTCCACTTT.

This clone was observed once. The gene calls are TRBV30 and TRBJ1-1; D uncertain. CDR3 size: 13 residues. The ends were cut back, 2 bases at V and 5 bases at J, with 12 bases in the middle. Germline V gene data show CDR1 as GTSNPN and CDR2 as SVGIG (reference sequence). CDR3 in DNA: TGTGCCTGGAGTCTATGGGAGGGTACTGAAGCTTTCTTT. It yields the protein CAWSLWEGTEAFF.

The rearrangement joins TRBV27 to TRBJ1-2, with 8 nucleotides matching TRBD1. Trimming took 3 bases from V and 3 from J; bases not matched to a gene: 12. CDR3 length equals 17 residues. The germline V gene encodes CDR1 MNHEY and CDR2 SMNVEV (reference sequence). CDR3 bases: TGTGCCAGCAGTTTCGCCCGGGACAGGTTTAAGGACTATGGCTACACCTTC. Translated: CASSFARDRFKDYGYTF.

V is TRBV7-2 and J is TRBJ1-3, with D possibly TRBD1 on 5 matching bases. Germline CDR1 and CDR2: SGHTA and FQGNSA. The CDR3 spans 18 residues. V was pared by 5 bases and J by 0 bases, with 20 bases between. CDR3 DNA sequence: TGTGCCAGCAGCCGTGGGAGGGTGGGACTCTCCTCTGGAAACACCATATATTTT. Translation: CASSRGRVGLSSGNTIYF. Full variable domain (outside the CDR3, taken from reference TRBV7-2 and TRBJ1-3): GAGVSQSPSNKVTEKGKDVELRCDPISGHTALYWYRQSLGQGLEFLIYFQGNSAPDKSGLPSDRFSAERTGGSVSTLTIQRTQQEDSAVYLCASSRGRVGLSSGNTIYFGEGSWLTVV.

J is TRBJ1-6 and V is TRBV12-3 or TRBV12-4; D may be TRBD1 (6 bases). This CDR3 has 12 amino acids. The ends were cut back, 6 bases at V and 9 bases at J, with 9 bases in the middle. CDR3 in DNA: TGTGCCAGCAGGCAGGGGAGTTCACCCCTCCACTTT. Translating gives CASRQGSSPLHF.

The chain couples TRBV4-1 to TRBJ1-2; no clear D gene. Germline CDR1 is MGHRA and CDR2 is YSYEKL. This CDR3 has 15 amino acids. The V end was cut by 3 bases, the J end by 6 bases, with 17 bases between. This chain's CDR3 is CASSHPLGARDGYTF. CDR3 nucleotide sequence: TGCGCCAGCAGCCACCCACTGGGAGCTCGGGATGGCTACACCTTC.

The chain links TRBV30 to TRBJ2-1, with 7 nucleotides matching TRBD1. The CDR3 loop spans 15 amino acids. J lost 4 bases, V lost 3 bases, and 9 bases had no gene match. CDR1 and CDR2 from the germline V gene are GTSNPN and SVGIG (reference sequence). The CDR3 is CAWSTIGTAYNEQFF. CDR3 sequence (DNA): TGTGCCTGGAGCACCATCGGGACAGCTTACAATGAGCAGTTCTTC.

This clone is a singleton in its sample. V and J are TRBV7-7 and TRBJ1-1; a possible D gene is TRBD1 (6 bases). The CDR3 consists of 13 residues. Germline V gene data show CDR1 as SSHAT and CDR2 as FNYEAQ (reference sequence). V shed 5 bases and J shed 1 base, with 8 bases lying between them. The CDR3 here is CASSATGNTEAFF. The CDR3 nucleotides are TGTGCCAGCAGCGCGACAGGGAACACTGAAGCTTTCTTT.

The J gene is TRBJ1-2, the V gene TRBV6-2 or TRBV6-3, with unresolved D. This CDR3 spans 13 amino acids. V dropped 2 bases and J dropped 2 bases, with 6 bases sitting between them. CDR1 is MNHEY and CDR2 is SVGEGT in the germline V gene. CDR3 protein: CASSYRENYGYTF. In DNA form, the CDR3 reads TGTGCCAGCAGTTACAGGGAGAACTATGGCTACACCTTC.

The chain has TRBV19 and TRBJ1-1, with a tentative D call TRBD1 (5 bases). With 9 bases removed from V and 8 bases from J, the gap between germline ends came to 13 bases. Germline V gives CDR1 LNHDA, CDR2 SQIVND (reference sequence). The CDR3 extends over 11 amino acids. CDR3 region: CASTRRTEAFF. The CDR3 DNA is TGTGCCAGCACGAGGCGGACAGAAGCTTTCTTT.

This clone was found a few times. The rearrangement links TRBV6-2 or TRBV6-3 to TRBJ2-3; 8 bases are a match to TRBD2. In germline, CDR1 is MNHEY, CDR2 SVGEGT. This CDR3 spans 18 amino acids. V lost 6 bases, J lost 3 bases, and 17 bases stayed unmatched. The CDR3 DNA sequence: TGTGCCAGCAGCCCCATTCGGGGGGGGCCCGTGCTGACAGATACGCAGTATTTT. Amino acids: CASSPIRGGPVLTDTQYF.

The rearrangement links TRBV6-5 to TRBJ1-2, with 9 bases aligning to TRBD1. After removal of 6 bases from V and 8 bases from J, the junction contained 7 bases not matched to a gene. CDR1 MNHEY and CDR2 SVGAGI come from the germline V gene. The CDR3 contains 13 residues. The CDR3 spells CASSSTGGNGYTF. The DNA for the CDR3 is TGTGCCAGCAGCAGCACAGGGGGCAACGGCTACACCTTC.